A selection of T cell receptor beta chains follows, all from one sample in a study of blood T cells in healthy people across ages. TCRdb re-called the 5' RACE reads through MiXCR, storing one row per CDR3 protein. The sample holds over 1,500,000 distinct CDR3 sequences, about two fifths seen once. The specimen was blood. These receptors all stem from a human donor in good health. Both conserved end residues are part of each CDR3. D genes are given only for firm matches. Clone size appears in some rows only: once, few, many, or a class for an expanded clone.

d_gene,j_gene,v_gene,abundance,CDR3nt,CDR3aa
.,TRBJ1-2,TRBV7-3,few,TGTGCCAGCAGCTTAACGGACGGTGATGGCTACACCTTC,CASSLTDGDGYTF
TRBD1,TRBJ1-2,TRBV4-3,.,TGCGCCAGCAGCCCGATGGGCAGGTCCGGGACAGGGGAATCCTATGGCTACACCTTC,CASSPMGRSGTGESYGYTF
TRBD1,TRBJ2-1,TRBV24-1,few,TGTGCCACCAGTGATCCCGCACCCGGACAGGGGGCCATCAATGTGCAGTTCTTC,CATSDPAPGQGAINVQFF
TRBD1,TRBJ2-1,TRBV6-6,few,TGTGCCGCAGGGACCGGGACAGAAAGAATTAATGAGCAGTTCTTC,CAAGTGTERINEQFF
.,TRBJ1-2,TRBV29-1,.,TGCAGCGCCATGGGGGGACACAAGAAGAATAACTATGGCTACACCTTC,CSAMGGHKKNNYGYTF
.,TRBJ2-3,TRBV7-3,few,TGTGCCAGCAGTTTCCAGGGTAATGCAGATACGCAGTATTTT,CASSFQGNADTQYF
TRBD2,TRBJ2-3,TRBV5-1,.,TGCGCCAGCAGCGGGGGACTAGCGGGGGAGGTGGATACGCAGTATTTT,CASSGGLAGEVDTQYF
TRBD2,TRBJ2-7,TRBV12-3/TRBV12-4,.,TGTGCCAGCAGTTTTCATAGCGGGGACCACGAGCAGTACTTC,CASSFHSGDHEQYF
TRBD1,TRBJ1-4,TRBV7-9,few,TGTGCCAGCAGTGGGCAGGGGGCCTTAAGGGAAAAACTGTTTTTT,CASSGQGALREKLFF
TRBD1,TRBJ1-4,TRBV20-1,.,TGCAGTGCTAGTAAATTGACAGGGGATGAAAAACTGTTTTTT,CSASKLTGDEKLFF
.,TRBJ1-2,TRBV28,.,TGTGCCAGCGGGCTCATGAGGAGCTACACCTTC,CASGLMRSYTF
.,TRBJ2-2,TRBV28,.,TGTGCCAGCAGTGGGCGGTTAAATTCCGGGGAGCTGTTTTTT,CASSGRLNSGELFF
TRBD1,TRBJ1-1,TRBV7-9,.,TGTGCCGACAGGGGGCTGAACACTGAAGCTTTCTTT,CADRGLNTEAFF
TRBD2,TRBJ2-1,TRBV20-1,few,TGCAGTGCTCGTTTGGCGGGGGGTATAGGGGCGCATGAGCAGTTCTTC,CSARLAGGIGAHEQFF
TRBD2,TRBJ2-6,TRBV7-2,.,TGTGCCAGCAGCCCCACACTAGCGGGAGGGGCCAACGTCCTGACTTTC,CASSPTLAGGANVLTF
.,TRBJ2-3,TRBV28,few,TGTGCCAGCAGTCCCACTTTCCGCACAGATACGCAGTATTTT,CASSPTFRTDTQYF
.,TRBJ1-4,TRBV4-3,few,TGCGCCAGCAGCCAAGATGTAAGGAAGGGAAATGAAAAACTGTTTTTT,CASSQDVRKGNEKLFF
TRBD1,TRBJ2-7,TRBV4-1,.,TGCGCCAGCAGCCACTCCGGGACAGGGGGCTCCTACGAGCAGTACTTC,CASSHSGTGGSYEQYF
.,TRBJ2-7,TRBV4-2,.,TGTGCCAGCAGCCAAGAAAGGGAACACGAGCAGTACTTC,CASSQEREHEQYF
.,TRBJ2-1,TRBV6-2/TRBV6-3,.,TGTGCCAGCACCAACAGGGTAAATGAGCAGTTCTTC,CASTNRVNEQFF
.,TRBJ2-7,TRBV20-1,.,TGCAGTGCTAGAGATACGGGGATCCCATCCTACGAGCAGTACTTC,CSARDTGIPSYEQYF
.,TRBJ2-6,TRBV7-3,.,TGTGCCAGCAGCGTAACCGGGACGGCCTTCTCTGGGGCCAACGTCCTGACTTTC,CASSVTGTAFSGANVLTF
TRBD2,TRBJ2-7,TRBV20-1,.,TGCAGTGCTAGTCACAGCGGGGCCTCCTACGAGCAGTACTTC,CSASHSGASYEQYF
TRBD2,TRBJ2-1,TRBV14,few,TGTGCCAGCAGCCCTTTAAGCGGGGGGTTCGTCAATGAGCAGTTCTTC,CASSPLSGGFVNEQFF
.,TRBJ1-2,TRBV2,.,TGTGCCAGCGGTGGGGTTACCTATGGCTACACCTTC,CASGGVTYGYTF
.,TRBJ1-4,TRBV5-1,.,TGCGCCAGCAGCTTAGGGCCGGGAAAACTGTTTTTT,CASSLGPGKLFF
.,TRBJ1-4,TRBV6-2/TRBV6-3,.,TGTGCCACCAATGATCGCCAACCAAGGAAACTGTTTTTT,CATNDRQPRKLFF
TRBD2,TRBJ2-5,TRBV6-1,.,TGTGCCAGCTCCTTAGCGGGGGGCGGCGTAGGGGAGACCCAGTACTTC,CASSLAGGGVGETQYF
.,TRBJ2-7,TRBV6-6,.,TGTGCCAGCAGTTACATAGGGGGGGGGTACGAGCAGTACTTC,CASSYIGGGYEQYF
.,TRBJ2-3,TRBV5-1,few,TGCGCCAGCACTTCGTACACAGATACGCAGTATTTT,CASTSYTDTQYF
.,TRBJ1-4,TRBV4-1,few,TGCGCCAGCAGCCAAGAGGGCAGACGAGGTGAAAAACTGTTTTTT,CASSQEGRRGEKLFF
.,TRBJ1-1,TRBV29-1,.,TGCAGCTGCTTACAGCACACTGAAGCTTTCTTT,CSCLQHTEAFF
TRBD1,TRBJ1-1,TRBV6-5,once,TGTGCCAGCAGTCCGGACAGGGACTCCTTTGAAGCTTTCTTT,CASSPDRDSFEAFF
.,TRBJ2-6,TRBV4-2,few,TGTGCCAGCAGCCAGTCGGCAGGGTCTGGGGCCAACGTCCTGACTTTC,CASSQSAGSGANVLTF
.,TRBJ1-5,TRBV6-1,.,TGTGCCAGCAGTGAAGGGGGATTGCTTGGGCCCCAGCATTTT,CASSEGGLLGPQHF
TRBD2,TRBJ2-3,TRBV6-6,.,TGTGCCAGCAGGCTCCTGAGCGGGGGGGCGCATACGCAGTATTTT,CASRLLSGGAHTQYF
.,TRBJ1-4,TRBV7-3,.,TGTGCCAGCAGCTCAACAGGGTTTGGAGAAAAACGGTTTTTT,CASSSTGFGEKRFF
TRBD1,TRBJ2-1,TRBV12-3/TRBV12-4,.,TGTGCCAGTAACCGGGACAGTATCAATGAGCAGTTCTTC,CASNRDSINEQFF
.,TRBJ1-2,TRBV9,few,TGTGCCAGCAGCTCCGACCCGAGCTATGGCTACACCTTC,CASSSDPSYGYTF
TRBD1,TRBJ1-6,TRBV5-1,.,TGCGCCACCCAGGGGGGGGATCAAGTCCCCCACTTT,CATQGGDQVPHF
.,TRBJ1-2,TRBV20-1,few,TGCAGTGCTAGAGATCCCATGGGGGGCTTCTATGGCTACACCTTC,CSARDPMGGFYGYTF
.,TRBJ2-5,TRBV9,few,TGTGCCAGCAGCGCGGTTGCGGAGTTAATCGGAACCCAGTACTTC,CASSAVAELIGTQYF
TRBD1,TRBJ2-1,TRBV7-7,few,TGTGCCAGCAGCTTAGCCGGGACAGGGATCAATGAGCAGTTCTTC,CASSLAGTGINEQFF
.,TRBJ2-5,TRBV20-1,.,TGCAGCGGACACCATGAAGAGACCCAGTACTTC,CSGHHEETQYF
TRBD2,TRBJ2-7,TRBV7-2,few,TGTGCCAGCAGCCAAACCGGGACTAGCGCCTACGAGCAGTACTTC,CASSQTGTSAYEQYF
TRBD1,TRBJ1-1,TRBV6-5,.,TGTGCCAGCAGTTACTCGACAGGGGCATCTTCCCCGGACACTGAAGCTTTCTTT,CASSYSTGASSPDTEAFF
TRBD1,TRBJ2-2,TRBV29-1,few,TGCAGCGTTGAAGATGGGGGACAGGGCTACACCGGGGAGCTGTTTTTT,CSVEDGGQGYTGELFF
.,TRBJ2-3,TRBV12-5,few,TGTGCTAGTGGTTTCGTTCCGGGACGACTGTCCACAGATACGCAGTATTTT,CASGFVPGRLSTDTQYF
.,TRBJ2-7,TRBV7-9,.,TGTGCCAGCAGCTTAAGGCCGGCAGGGGACGGCTACGAGCAGTACTTC,CASSLRPAGDGYEQYF
.,TRBJ2-1,TRBV4-3,few,TGCGCCAGCAGCCAAGAAGTTGGCAGGTCCTATGAGCAGTTCTTC,CASSQEVGRSYEQFF
.,TRBJ2-5,TRBV4-3,few,TGCGCCAGCAGCCAAATGGAGGGGTACCAAGAGACCCAGTACTTC,CASSQMEGYQETQYF